This entry lists 30 T cell receptor beta chains sequenced from one sample in a study of T-cell memory formation after mild COVID-19. Using its own MiXCR run on the 5' RACE reads, TCRdb lists one record per CDR3 protein. This table holds 300,000 or so distinct CDR3 sequences, approximately 16% found once. Sequenced: PBMCs or a T cell subset sorted from them (not recorded which). These receptors originate from a man in his late teens or twenties who had mild COVID-19 (a few samples of this study predate the infection). Cell type and time point are not known.

This clonotype appeared many times. CDR3 in DNA: TGTGCCAGCAGTCTGACTCAGTCGTCACCCCTCCACTTT. Its translation: CASSLTQSSPLHF. The rearrangement joins TRBV6-5 to TRBJ1-6; D is unclear. CDR1 and CDR2 from the germline V gene are MNHEY and SVGAGI. V was pared by 5 bases and J by 10 bases, with 12 bases between. The CDR3 is 13 residues long.

This rearrangement joins TRBV4-1 to TRBJ1-1; 7 bases are a match to TRBD1. Germline loops: CDR1 MGHRA, CDR2 YSYEKL. V shed 3 bases, J shed 3 bases, and the junction held 7 bases outside the gene matches. CDR3 size: 15 residues. For the CDR3, the DNA is TGCGCCAGCAGCCAGACAGGGTCTTTGGACACTGAAGCTTTCTTT. Protein product: CASSQTGSLDTEAFF.

This clonotype occurred many times. The genes are TRBV6-5 and TRBJ2-1; tentative D call: TRBD1 (6 bases). This CDR3 is 12 amino acids long. V lost 5 bases, J lost 6 bases, and 8 bases lay in between. Germline CDR1 MNHEY, CDR2 SVGAGI. The DNA of the CDR3 is TGTGCCAGCAGTGGGGGCCGCAATGAGCAGTTCTTC. Encoded protein: CASSGGRNEQFF.

The chain combines TRBV11-2 with TRBJ2-5, with D possibly being TRBD2 (6 bases). With 7 bases removed from V and 2 bases from J, the gap between germline ends came to 17 bases. CDR3 length: 15 amino acids. Germline lookup yields CDR1 SGHAT and CDR2 FQNNGV. DNA of the CDR3: TGTGCCAGCACCCCCGCGGGGACGGCGCAAGAGACCCAGTACTTC. Amino acids: CASTPAGTAQETQYF.

This clonotype occurred a few times. CDR3 nucleotide sequence: TGTGCCAGCAGCCAAGACCGTAACATTCAGTACTTC. This sequence encodes CASSQDRNIQYF. J is TRBJ2-4 and V is TRBV4-2; D unresolved. Trimming took off 0 bases at V and 7 bases at J, with 4 bases between the two ends. In germline, CDR1 is LGHNA, CDR2 YNFKEQ. The CDR3 runs to 12 residues.

This clonotype was counted a single time. The chain links TRBV12-3 or TRBV12-4 to TRBJ1-1; D perhaps matches TRBD1 (6 bases). This CDR3 region has 14 residues. Trimming took off 4 bases at V and 1 base at J, with 10 bases between the two ends. For the CDR3, the DNA is TGTGCCAGCAGTTCTCTCAGGGGGAACACTGAAGCTTTCTTT. It translates to CASSSLRGNTEAFF.

Concerning this clonotype: At one end, the junction sequence differs from germline, possibly due to a read error. The genes are TRBV3-1 and TRBJ2-3, with 12 bases matching TRBD1. CDR1 and CDR2 from the germline V gene are LGHDT and YNNKEL (reference sequence). CDR3 length: 16 residues. The CDR3 protein is CGSSQGGTGGGDTQYF. CDR3 DNA sequence: TGTGGCAGCAGCCAGGGCGGGACAGGGGGCGGAGATACGCAGTATTTT.

The V gene is TRBV2, the J gene TRBJ1-2; a possible D gene is TRBD1 (5 bases). The germline V and J ends were trimmed by 8 bases and 7 bases, with 14 bases remaining between them. CDR1 and CDR2 from the germline V gene are SNHLY and FYNNEI. The CDR3 runs 12 residues. The CDR3 is CASPTEDVGYTF. CDR3 coding DNA: TGTGCCAGCCCGACAGAAGACGTTGGCTACACCTTC.

The chain has TRBV7-2 and TRBJ2-2; possible D gene TRBD2, 5 bases. CDR1 SGHTA and CDR2 FQGNSA come from the germline V gene. The CDR3 spans 14 residues. The ends were cut back, 5 bases at V and 7 bases at J, with 14 bases in the middle. CDR3 residues: CASSPGLVRGELFF. The CDR3 region has the DNA TGTGCCAGCAGCCCCGGACTGGTACGCGGGGAGCTGTTTTTT.

This clonotype has just a few counts. The rearrangement joins TRBV11-2 to TRBJ1-2; D is unresolved. The germline V gene has CDR1 SGHAT and CDR2 FQNNGV. This CDR3 is built from 13 residues. V lost 0 bases and J lost 7, with 9 bases in between. CDR3 sequence (DNA): TGTGCCAGCAGCTTAGATCGGTTGGGTGGCTACACCTTC. Encoded protein: CASSLDRLGGYTF. Filled out from reference TRBV11-2 and TRBJ1-2, the complete variable domain reads EAGVAQSPRYKIIEKRQSVAFWCNPISGHATLYWYQQILGQGPKLLIQFQNNGVVDDSQLPKDRFSAERLKGVDSTLKIQPAKLEDSAVYLCASSLDRLGGYTFGSGTRLTVV.

The V gene is TRBV12-3 or TRBV12-4, the J gene TRBJ1-5; D perhaps matches TRBD1 (5 bases). The CDR3 has 13 residues. V shed 8 bases and J shed 7 bases, with 15 bases lying between them. In nucleotides, the CDR3 is TGTGCCAGCCTAAGAGAGAGGGGACAGCCCCAGCATTTT. Its protein product is CASLRERGQPQHF.

This clonotype occurred a few times. The J gene is TRBJ1-6, the V gene TRBV28; a weak D match, TRBD1 (6 bases). Between the trimmed V and J ends, which lost 7 bases and 7 bases, there was a span of 17 bases. Per the germline V gene, CDR1 is MDHEN and CDR2 is SYDVKM. This CDR3 region has 15 residues. The CDR3 reads CASTLGGTTNSPLHF. The CDR3 region has the DNA TGTGCCAGCACCCTGGGGGGGACAACGAATTCACCCCTCCACTTT.

V and J are TRBV5-1 and TRBJ2-7; 8 positions match TRBD1. Trimming took 4 bases from V and 5 from J; bases not matched to a gene: 8. CDR1 and CDR2 from the germline V gene are SGHRS and YFSETQ. The CDR3 contains 14 residues. The CDR3 DNA is TGCGCCAGCAGCATCGGACAGGGAACCAACGAGCAGTACTTC. This translates into CASSIGQGTNEQYF.

The sample holds a few counts of this clonotype. The chain uses TRBV18 and TRBJ1-4, with 7 bases identical to TRBD1. This CDR3 is 18 amino acids long. In germline, CDR1 is KGHSH, CDR2 LQKENI. V shed 4 bases and J 4 bases; nucleotides not matched to a gene: 15. The chain's CDR3 is CASSLALGSGQLNEKLFF. CDR3 sequence (DNA): TGTGCCAGCTCACTAGCCTTGGGTTCGGGACAGCTTAATGAAAAACTGTTTTTT.

This clonotype was seen more than once but under ten times. The chain couples TRBV7-3 to TRBJ2-7, with 12 bases aligning to TRBD2. CDR1 SGHTA and CDR2 FQGTGA come from the germline V gene. The CDR3 has 16 residues. The V gene end was trimmed by 5 bases and the J gene end by 3 bases; junction bases not matched to a gene: 8. The CDR3 is CASSPTGTSGHYEQYF. The CDR3 coding sequence is TGTGCCAGCAGCCCCACGGGGACTAGCGGGCACTACGAGCAGTACTTC.

This clonotype came up many times. V usage is TRBV7-8 and J usage is TRBJ2-7; D unclear. The V and J ends lost 1 base and 4 bases respectively, with 8 bases between them. The CDR3 contains 13 residues. CDR1 and CDR2 from the germline V gene are SGHVS and FQNEAQ. CDR3 sequence: CASSLGAGYEQYF. The CDR3, as DNA: TGTGCCAGCAGCTTAGGGGCTGGGTACGAGCAGTACTTC.

J is TRBJ1-5 and V is TRBV7-2; the D gene is possibly TRBD1 (5 bases). Germline V gives CDR1 SGHTA, CDR2 FQGNSA. CDR3 size: 15 residues. Trimming stripped 1 base from V and 11 bases from J, with 18 bases between. CDR3 bases: TGTGCCAGCAGCTTAGGGGCGGGACGCCGGTTAGCCCAGCATTTT. It codes for CASSLGAGRRLAQHF.

This chain links TRBV30 with TRBJ2-7, with a weak D call TRBD1 (5 bases). The CDR3 spans 10 residues. The germline CDR1 and CDR2 sequences are GTSNPN and SVGIG (reference sequence). Deletions cut 5 bases from V and 6 bases from J, with 8 bases between. The CDR3 sequence is CAWQGTEQYF. The CDR3 nucleotides are TGTGCCTGGCAGGGTACCGAGCAGTACTTC.

This clonotype was detected a few times. This may be a read error: a much more frequent sequence differs by one nucleotide. V usage is TRBV4-3 and J usage is TRBJ1-1; perhaps TRBD1 as D (5 bases). The germline V gene encodes CDR1 LGHNA and CDR2 YSLEER. The CDR3 runs 14 residues. The V end was cut by 1 base, the J end by 0 bases, with 6 bases between. The CDR3 DNA sequence: TGCGCCAGCAGCCAAGGACAGATGAACACTGAAGCTTTCTTT. Its translation is CASSQGQMNTEAFF.

The sample holds one count of this clonotype. V is TRBV7-2 and J is TRBJ2-2, with 7 bases identical to TRBD2. With 2 bases clipped from V and 3 bases from J, the junction kept 9 bases outside the gene matches. CDR1 is SGHTA, CDR2 FQGNSA, per germline. CDR3 length equals 17 residues. The CDR3: CASSLYRWLADTGELFF. CDR3 bases: TGTGCCAGCAGCTTATATCGGTGGCTAGCGGACACCGGGGAGCTGTTTTTT.

Only a few counts were recorded for this clonotype. This chain connects TRBV6-2 or TRBV6-3 to TRBJ1-2, with 7 bases fitting TRBD1. The CDR3 spans 18 residues. V shed 0 bases and J 6 bases; nucleotides not matched to a gene: 16. The germline V gene has CDR1 MNHEY and CDR2 SVGEGT. CDR3 coding DNA: TGTGCCAGCAGTTACTCCCCGGGACAGCGAACTCAAATCGATGGCTACACCTTC. Translating it yields CASSYSPGQRTQIDGYTF.

This chain joins TRBV7-2 and TRBJ2-1; tentatively, D is TRBD2 (7 bases). V shed 0 bases and J shed 2 bases, with 11 bases lying between them. The germline gives CDR1 SGHTA, CDR2 FQGNSA. This CDR3 contains 16 residues. The CDR3 DNA follows: TGTGCCAGCAGCTTAGCCGCGGGGGCCGCCTACAATGAGCAGTTCTTC. Residues: CASSLAAGAAYNEQFF.

This clonotype was seen a handful of times. This chain links TRBV21-1 with TRBJ2-5; the D call TRBD1 from the table was never checked on the DNA. TRBV21-1 is reported as a pseudogene. The CDR3 loop spans 13 amino acids. The CDR3 DNA follows: TGTGCCAGCAGCATGGGCGGACCGGAGACCCAGTACTTC. It encodes CASSMGGPETQYF.

The chain recombines TRBV2 with TRBJ2-7; perhaps TRBD1 as D (5 bases). The CDR3 length is 17 residues. V lost 0 bases and J 1 base, leaving 16 bases between the germline ends. Germline assignment: CDR1 SNHLY and CDR2 FYNNEI. This CDR3 is CASSEAIGAPQSYEQYF. The CDR3 bases are TGTGCCAGCAGTGAAGCAATTGGGGCTCCGCAATCCTACGAGCAGTACTTC.

The genes are TRBV14 and TRBJ2-7, with D uncertain. Germline CDR1 SGHDN, CDR2 FVKESK. The CDR3 length is 15 residues. The germline V and J ends were trimmed by 4 bases and 3 bases, with 16 bases remaining between them. The CDR3 DNA reads TGTGCCAGCAGCCGAAGCCCCCACCCCTTCTACGAGCAGTACTTC. Its protein product is CASSRSPHPFYEQYF.

The J gene is TRBJ2-1, the V gene TRBV24-1; 8 bases are shared with TRBD2. This CDR3 has 16 amino acids. The V segment lost 4 bases and the J segment 4 bases; nucleotides outside the gene matches: 8. Germline V gives CDR1 KGHDR, CDR2 SFDVKD. CDR3 amino acids: CATSDPSGGTYNEQFF. The CDR3 bases are TGTGCCACCAGTGACCCCTCGGGGGGGACGTACAATGAGCAGTTCTTC.

This clonotype was counted a few times. The CDR3 loop reads CSVSQGKFPYGYTF. CDR3 nucleotide sequence: TGCAGCGTTTCGCAGGGAAAGTTTCCCTATGGCTACACCTTC. J is TRBJ1-2 and V is TRBV29-1; D may be TRBD1 (5 bases). V lost 5 bases and J 4 bases, leaving 17 bases between the germline ends. The CDR3 consists of 14 residues. CDR1 and CDR2 from the germline V gene are SQVTM and ANQGSEA.

This clonotype showed up many times. The CDR3 reads CASSSGDRASYGYTF. CDR3 DNA sequence: TGTGCCAGCAGCTCAGGGGACAGGGCTAGTTACGGCTACACCTTC. The genes are TRBV7-8 and TRBJ1-2, with 9 bases matching TRBD1. CDR1 and CDR2 from the germline V gene are SGHVS and FQNEAQ. This CDR3 is 15 amino acids long. V shed 4 bases, J shed 8 bases, and the junction held 11 bases outside the gene matches.

In its sample, this clonotype was seen a few times. The rearrangement joins TRBV4-3 to TRBJ1-6, with TRBD1 matching over 8 bases. Germline-derived CDR1 and CDR2 are LGHNA and YSLEER. J lost 9 bases, V lost 3 bases, and 1 base had no gene match. The CDR3 contains 13 residues. CDR3 nucleotide sequence: TGCGCCAGCAGCCAGGGGACAGGTTCACCCCTCCACTTT. Amino acid sequence: CASSQGTGSPLHF.

The sample holds a few counts of this clonotype. The gene calls are TRBV11-2 and TRBJ1-4; a possible D gene is TRBD1 (5 bases). Germline V lookup: CDR1 SGHAT, CDR2 FQNNGV. The CDR3 has 15 amino acids. V lost 6 bases, J lost 4 bases, and 15 bases lay in between. The CDR3 protein is CASRQPGRINEKLFF. The CDR3 DNA is TGTGCCAGCAGACAACCGGGACGGATTAATGAAAAACTGTTTTTT.